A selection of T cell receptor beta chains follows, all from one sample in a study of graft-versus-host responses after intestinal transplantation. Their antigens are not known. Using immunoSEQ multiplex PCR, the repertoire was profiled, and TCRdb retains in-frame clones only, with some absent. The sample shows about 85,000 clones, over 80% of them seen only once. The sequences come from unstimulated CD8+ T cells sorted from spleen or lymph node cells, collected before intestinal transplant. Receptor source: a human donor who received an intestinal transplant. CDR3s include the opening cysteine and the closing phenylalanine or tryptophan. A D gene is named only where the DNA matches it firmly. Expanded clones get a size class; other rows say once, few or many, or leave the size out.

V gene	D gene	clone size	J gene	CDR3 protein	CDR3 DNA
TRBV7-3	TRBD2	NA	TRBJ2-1	CASSLTGSVGRALDEQFF	TGTGCCAGCAGCTTAACGGGTAGCGTCGGGAGGGCCTTGGATGAGCAGTTCTTC
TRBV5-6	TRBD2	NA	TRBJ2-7	CASSWARASGGSDEQYF	TGTGCCAGCAGCTGGGCTAGGGCTAGCGGGGGGAGTGACGAGCAGTACTTC
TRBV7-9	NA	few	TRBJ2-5	CASSPTQGVEETQYF	TGTGCCAGCAGCCCGACCCAGGGAGTAGAGGAGACCCAGTACTTC
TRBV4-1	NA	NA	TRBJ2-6	CASSQARSESGANVLTF	TGCGCCAGCAGCCAAGCCCGTAGCGAATCTGGGGCCAACGTCCTGACTTTC
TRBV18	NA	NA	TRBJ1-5	CASSPRFSNQPQHF	TGTGCCAGCTCACCACGCTTCAGCAATCAGCCCCAGCATTTT
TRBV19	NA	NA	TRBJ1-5	CASSIWGSNQPQHF	TGTGCCAGTAGTATTTGGGGAAGCAATCAGCCCCAGCATTTT
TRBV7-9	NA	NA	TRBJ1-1	CASSLSKDRSLNTEAFF	TGTGCCAGCAGCTTAAGTAAAGACAGGTCTCTGAACACTGAAGCTTTCTTT
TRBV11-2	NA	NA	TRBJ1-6	CASSLWQKLSNSPLHF	TGTGCCAGCAGCTTATGGCAGAAGCTATCAAATTCACCCCTCCACTTT
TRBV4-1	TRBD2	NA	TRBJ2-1	CASSASGNPSSYNEQFF	TGCGCCAGCAGCGCTAGCGGGAACCCCAGCTCCTACAATGAGCAGTTCTTC
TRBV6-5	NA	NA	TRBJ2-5	CASRADPTAQETQYF	TGTGCCAGCAGGGCCGACCCGACAGCACAAGAGACCCAGTACTTC